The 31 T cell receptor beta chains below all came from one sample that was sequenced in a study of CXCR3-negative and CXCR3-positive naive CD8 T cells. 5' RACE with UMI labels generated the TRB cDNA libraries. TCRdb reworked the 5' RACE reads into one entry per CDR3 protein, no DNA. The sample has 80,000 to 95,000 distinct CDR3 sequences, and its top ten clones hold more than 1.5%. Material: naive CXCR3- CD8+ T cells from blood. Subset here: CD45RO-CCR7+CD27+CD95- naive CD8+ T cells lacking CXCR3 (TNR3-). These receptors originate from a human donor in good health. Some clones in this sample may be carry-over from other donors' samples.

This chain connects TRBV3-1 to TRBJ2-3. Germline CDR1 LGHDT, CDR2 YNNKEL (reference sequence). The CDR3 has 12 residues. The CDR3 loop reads CASSQVGDTQYF.

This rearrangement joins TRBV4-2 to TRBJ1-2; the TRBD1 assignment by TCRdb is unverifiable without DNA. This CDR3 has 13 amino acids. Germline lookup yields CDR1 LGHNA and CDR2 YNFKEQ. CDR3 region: CASSQVDRDGYTF.

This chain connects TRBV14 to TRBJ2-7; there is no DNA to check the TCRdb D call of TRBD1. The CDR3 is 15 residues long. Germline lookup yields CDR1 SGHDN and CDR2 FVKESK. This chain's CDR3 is CASSQEGTGAYEQYF.

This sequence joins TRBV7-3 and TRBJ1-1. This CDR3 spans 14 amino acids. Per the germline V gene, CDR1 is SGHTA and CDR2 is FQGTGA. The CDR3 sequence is CASSLNEVVTEAFF.

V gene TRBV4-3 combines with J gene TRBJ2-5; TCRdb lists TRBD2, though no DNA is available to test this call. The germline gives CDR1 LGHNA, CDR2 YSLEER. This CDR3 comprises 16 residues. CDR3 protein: CASSQAGLAGRETQYF.

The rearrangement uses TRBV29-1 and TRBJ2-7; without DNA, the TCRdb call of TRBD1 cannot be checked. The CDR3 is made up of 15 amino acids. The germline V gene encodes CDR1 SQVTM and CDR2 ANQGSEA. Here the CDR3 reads CSVTYDSTTRYEQYF.

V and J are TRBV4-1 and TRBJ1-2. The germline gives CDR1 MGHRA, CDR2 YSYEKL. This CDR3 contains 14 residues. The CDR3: CASSQDGQLYGYTF.

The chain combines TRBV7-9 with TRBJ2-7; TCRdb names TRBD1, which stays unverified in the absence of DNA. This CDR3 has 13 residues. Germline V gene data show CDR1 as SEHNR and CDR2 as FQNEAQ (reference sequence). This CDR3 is CASSSGPGLEQYF.

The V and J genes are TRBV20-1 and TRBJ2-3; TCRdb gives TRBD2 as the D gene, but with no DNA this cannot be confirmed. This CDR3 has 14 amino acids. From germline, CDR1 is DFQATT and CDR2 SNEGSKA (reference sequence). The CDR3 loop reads CSEPATGGTDTQYF.

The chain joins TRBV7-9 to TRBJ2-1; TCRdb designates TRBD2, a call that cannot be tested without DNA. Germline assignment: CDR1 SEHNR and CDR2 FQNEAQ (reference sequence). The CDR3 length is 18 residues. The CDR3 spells CASSSNPTSGTGHNEQFF. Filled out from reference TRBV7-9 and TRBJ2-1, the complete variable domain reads DTGVSQNPRHKITKRGQNVTFRCDPISEHNRLYWYRQTLGQGPEFLTYFQNEAQLEKSRLLSDRFSAERPKGSFSTLEIQRTEQGDSAMYLCASSSNPTSGTGHNEQFFGPGTRLTVL.

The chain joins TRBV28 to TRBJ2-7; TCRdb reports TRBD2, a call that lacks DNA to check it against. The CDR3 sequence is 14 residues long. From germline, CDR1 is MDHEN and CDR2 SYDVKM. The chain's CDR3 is CASRGLTSSYEQYF.

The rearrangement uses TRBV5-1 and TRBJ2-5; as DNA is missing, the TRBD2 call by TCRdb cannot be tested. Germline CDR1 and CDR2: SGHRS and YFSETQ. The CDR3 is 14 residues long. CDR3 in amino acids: CASSLGLAKETQYF.

The CDR3 loop is CASSFSLTYEQYF. The chain carries TRBV7-2 and TRBJ2-7; TCRdb indicates TRBD2, and absent DNA this call remains unverified. The CDR3 length is 13 residues. Germline V CDR1 and CDR2: SGHTA, FQGNSA. Full variable domain (outside the CDR3, taken from reference TRBV7-2 and TRBJ2-7): GAGVSQSPSNKVTEKGKDVELRCDPISGHTALYWYRQSLGQGLEFLIYFQGNSAPDKSGLPSDRFSAERTGGSVSTLTIQRTQQEDSAVYLCASSFSLTYEQYFGPGTRLTVT.

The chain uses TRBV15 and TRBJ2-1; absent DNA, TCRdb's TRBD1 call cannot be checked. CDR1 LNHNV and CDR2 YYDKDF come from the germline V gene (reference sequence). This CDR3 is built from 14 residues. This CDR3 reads CATSNRDRPLRQFF.

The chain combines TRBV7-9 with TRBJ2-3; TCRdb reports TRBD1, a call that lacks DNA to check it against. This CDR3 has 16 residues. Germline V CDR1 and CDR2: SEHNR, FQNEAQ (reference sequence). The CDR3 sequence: CASSSLDRPLGDTQYF. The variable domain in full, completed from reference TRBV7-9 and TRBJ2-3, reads DTGVSQNPRHKITKRGQNVTFRCDPISEHNRLYWYRQTLGQGPEFLTYFQNEAQLEKSRLLSDRFSAERPKGSFSTLEIQRTEQGDSAMYLCASSSLDRPLGDTQYFGPGTRLTVL.

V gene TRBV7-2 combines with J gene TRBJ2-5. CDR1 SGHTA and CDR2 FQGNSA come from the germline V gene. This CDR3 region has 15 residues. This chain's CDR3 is CASSLGESYQETQYF.

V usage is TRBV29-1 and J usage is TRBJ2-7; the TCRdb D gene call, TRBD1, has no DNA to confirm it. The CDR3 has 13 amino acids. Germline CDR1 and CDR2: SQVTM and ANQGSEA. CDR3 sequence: CSFRGTGDYEQYF.

This chain's CDR3 is CASSDDRVISYEQYF. The chain employs TRBV6-1 and TRBJ2-7; the D call from TCRdb, TRBD1, cannot be confirmed without DNA. Germline loops: CDR1 MNHNS, CDR2 SASEGT. The CDR3 spans 15 residues.

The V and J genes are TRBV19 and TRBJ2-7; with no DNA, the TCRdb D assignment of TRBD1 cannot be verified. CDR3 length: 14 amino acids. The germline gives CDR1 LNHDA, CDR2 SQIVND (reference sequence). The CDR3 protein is CASSPGTGTYEQYF.

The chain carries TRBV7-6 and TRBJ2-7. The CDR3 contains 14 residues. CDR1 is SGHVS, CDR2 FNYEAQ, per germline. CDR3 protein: CASSLGHASYEQYF.

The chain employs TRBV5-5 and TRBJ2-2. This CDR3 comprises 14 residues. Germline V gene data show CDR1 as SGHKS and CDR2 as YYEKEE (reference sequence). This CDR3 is CASSLVPDTGELFF.

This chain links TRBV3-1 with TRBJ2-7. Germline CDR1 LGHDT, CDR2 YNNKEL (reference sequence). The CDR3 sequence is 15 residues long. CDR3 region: CASSQELASRYEQYF.

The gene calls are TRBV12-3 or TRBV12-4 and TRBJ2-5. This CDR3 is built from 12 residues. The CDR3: CASSSWRETQYF.

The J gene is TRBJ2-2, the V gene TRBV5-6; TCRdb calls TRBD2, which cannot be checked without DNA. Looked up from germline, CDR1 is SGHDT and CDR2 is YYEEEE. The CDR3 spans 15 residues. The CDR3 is CASNRLAGALGELFF.

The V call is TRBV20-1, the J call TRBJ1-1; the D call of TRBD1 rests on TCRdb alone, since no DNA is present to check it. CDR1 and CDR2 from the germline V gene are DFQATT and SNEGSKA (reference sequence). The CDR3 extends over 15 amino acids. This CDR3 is CSARETTGEDTEAFF.

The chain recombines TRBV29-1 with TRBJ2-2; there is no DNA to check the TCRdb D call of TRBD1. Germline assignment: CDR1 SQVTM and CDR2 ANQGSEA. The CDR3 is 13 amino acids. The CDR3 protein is CSVEAGRTGELFF.

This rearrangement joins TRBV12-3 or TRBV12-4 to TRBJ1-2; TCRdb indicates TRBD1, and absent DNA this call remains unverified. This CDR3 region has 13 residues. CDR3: CASNLDRGHGYTF.

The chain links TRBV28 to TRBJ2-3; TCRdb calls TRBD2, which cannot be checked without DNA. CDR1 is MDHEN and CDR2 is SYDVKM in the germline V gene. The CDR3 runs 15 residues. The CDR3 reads CASSFLAGGLATQYF.

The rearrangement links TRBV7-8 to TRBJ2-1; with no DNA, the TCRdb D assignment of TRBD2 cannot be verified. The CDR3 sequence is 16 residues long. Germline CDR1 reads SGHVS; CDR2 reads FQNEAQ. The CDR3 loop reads CASSHSEGPVRDEQFF.

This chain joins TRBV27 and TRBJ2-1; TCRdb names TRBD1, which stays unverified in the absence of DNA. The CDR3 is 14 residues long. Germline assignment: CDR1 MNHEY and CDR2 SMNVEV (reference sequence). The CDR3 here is CASSLVQGANEQFF.

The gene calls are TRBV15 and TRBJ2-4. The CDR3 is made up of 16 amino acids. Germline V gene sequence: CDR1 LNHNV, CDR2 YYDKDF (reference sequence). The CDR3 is CATSRGPPETMDIQYF.